The 21 T cell receptor beta chains below come from one sample, sequenced in a study of blood T cell repertoires in COVID-19. TCRdb's table, derived via immunoSEQ multiplex PCR, lists solely in-frame clones and lacks some. In the table there are 230,000 or so clones, over 75% of which are singletons. Sequencing input: peripheral blood. These receptor sequences come from a man aged 35-49 years with active or convalescent COVID-19.

This chain joins TRBV9 and TRBJ2-7, with D perhaps matching TRBD1 (7 bases). V lost 4 bases and J lost 3, with 17 bases in between. The CDR3 sequence is 15 residues long. The germline CDR1 and CDR2 sequences are SGDLS and YYNGEE. The DNA for the CDR3 is TGTGCCAGCAGCACCCACGCGGGACAGAACTACGAGCAGTACTTC. It yields the protein CASSTHAGQNYEQYF.

The rearrangement joins TRBV5-8 to TRBJ1-5, with D possibly being TRBD1 (6 bases). CDR3 size: 16 residues. The germline V gene encodes CDR1 SGHTS and CDR2 YDEGEE. Trimming cost V 4 bases and J 3 bases, with 17 bases left between them. CDR3 sequence (DNA): TGTGCCAGCAGCCTCGATTCGGACAGAGTCAATCAGCCCCAGCATTTT. Translating gives CASSLDSDRVNQPQHF. The variable domain in full, with the rest retrieved from reference TRBV5-8 and TRBJ1-5, is EAGVTQSPTHLIKTRGQQATLRCSPISGHTSVYWYQQALGLGLQFLLWYDEGEERNRGNFPPRFSGRQFPNYSSELNVNALELEDSALYLCASSLDSDRVNQPQHFGDGTRLSIL.

The chain combines TRBV5-1 with TRBJ2-3; 10 positions match TRBD2. The CDR3 runs to 15 residues. In germline, CDR1 is SGHRS, CDR2 YFSETQ. The junction had 0 bases not matched to a gene; V was cut back by 2 bases and J by 0 bases. CDR3 sequence: CASSFSGRSTDTQYF. The CDR3 nucleotides are TGCGCCAGCAGCTTTAGCGGGAGGAGCACAGATACGCAGTATTTT.

V gene TRBV2 combines with J gene TRBJ2-2; 9 nucleotides align to TRBD2. Germline-derived CDR1 and CDR2 are SNHLY and FYNNEI. V lost 5 bases, J lost 2 bases, and 6 bases stayed unmatched. The CDR3 spans 16 residues. The CDR3 loop reads CASSPLAGDNTGELFF. For the CDR3, the DNA is TGTGCCAGCAGTCCTTTAGCGGGGGATAACACCGGGGAGCTGTTTTTT.

The chain couples TRBV19 to TRBJ1-5; 10 nucleotides align to TRBD1. CDR3 length equals 14 residues. V was clipped by 4 bases and J by 6 bases; unmatched bases: 3. Germline V lookup: CDR1 LNHDA, CDR2 SQIVND (reference sequence). The CDR3 region is CASSSGTGVQPQHF. Here the CDR3 DNA reads TGTGCCAGTAGTAGCGGGACAGGGGTTCAGCCCCAGCATTTT. Looking up the rest from reference TRBV19 and TRBJ1-5 gives the full variable domain: DGGITQSPKYLFRKEGQNVTLSCEQNLNHDAMYWYRQDPGQGLRLIYYSQIVNDFQKGDIAEGYSVSREKKESFPLTVTSAQKNPTAFYLCASSSGTGVQPQHFGDGTRLSIL.

The chain carries TRBV28 and TRBJ2-7; tentative D call: TRBD1 (6 bases). CDR1 and CDR2 (germline): MDHEN, SYDVKM. CDR3 length: 15 residues. V lost 7 bases, J lost 0 bases, and 16 bases lay in between. CDR3 sequence reads: CASTGETASSYEQYF. The CDR3 bases are TGTGCCAGCACAGGGGAGACAGCCTCCTCCTACGAGCAGTACTTC. Complete variable domain (other parts from reference TRBV28 and TRBJ2-7): DVKVTQSSRYLVKRTGEKVFLECVQDMDHENMFWYRQDPGLGLRLIYFSYDVKMKEKGDIPEGYSVSREKKERFSLILESASTNQTSMYLCASTGETASSYEQYFGPGTRLTVT.

This chain uses TRBV6-1 with TRBJ2-1; a weak D match, TRBD1 (9 bases). Germline V lookup: CDR1 MNHNS, CDR2 SASEGT. This CDR3 comprises 16 residues. V was shortened by 2 bases and J by 7 bases, with 18 bases between the two germline ends. The CDR3 region is CASSERGGTGNNEQFF. CDR3 bases: TGTGCCAGCAGTGAACGCGGGGGGACAGGGAATAATGAGCAGTTCTTC.

This chain links TRBV30 with TRBJ2-1; 8 positions agree with TRBD2. The length of the CDR3 is 14 residues. With 3 bases clipped from V and 8 bases from J, the junction kept 9 bases outside the gene matches. Per the germline V gene, CDR1 is GTSNPN and CDR2 is SVGIG (reference sequence). The CDR3 protein is CAWRGSGGLDEQFF. CDR3 in DNA: TGTGCCTGGAGGGGCAGCGGGGGCTTAGATGAGCAGTTCTTC.

The chain uses TRBV2 and TRBJ1-4; TRBD1 is a possible D gene (5 bases). The CDR3 extends over 15 amino acids. Germline V CDR1 and CDR2: SNHLY, FYNNEI. The V gene lost 2 bases and the J gene lost 8 bases, with 15 bases spanning the gap. The CDR3 bases are TGTGCCAGCAGTGAAAAATCCGGGGAGGGGGAAAAACTGTTTTTT. Protein sequence: CASSEKSGEGEKLFF.

The chain recombines TRBV6-6 with TRBJ2-1; 15 nucleotides line up with TRBD2. Looked up from germline, CDR1 is MNHNY and CDR2 is SVGAGI (reference sequence). The CDR3 has 15 residues. The V gene end was trimmed by 6 bases and the J gene end by 8 bases; junction bases not matched to a gene: 5. Here the CDR3 DNA reads TGTGCCAGCAGCCCTGGACTAGCGGGAGGGGATGAGCAGTTCTTC. This sequence encodes CASSPGLAGGDEQFF.

CDR3 sequence: CSVDPRSGYGYTF. CDR3 DNA sequence: TGCAGCGTTGACCCACGCTCCGGCTATGGCTACACCTTC. This sequence joins TRBV29-1 and TRBJ1-2; D is ambiguous. Trimming took off 3 bases at V and 4 bases at J, with 12 bases between the two ends. The CDR3 totals 13 residues. CDR1 is SQVTM and CDR2 is ANQGSEA in the germline V gene.

CDR3 protein: CASLVQTSGYEQYF. The DNA for the CDR3 is TGTGCCAGCCTCGTTCAGACTAGCGGCTACGAGCAGTACTTC. The chain joins TRBV6-5 to TRBJ2-7, with 9 bases fitting TRBD2. V trimming: 8 bases; J trimming: 3 bases; junction bases outside the gene matches: 8. The germline V gene has CDR1 MNHEY and CDR2 SVGAGI. The CDR3 runs to 14 residues.

This chain uses TRBV28 with TRBJ1-1; TRBD1 agrees at 7 bases. The CDR3 sequence is 15 residues long. Germline trimming cut 5 bases from V and 3 bases from J; bases unmatched to any gene: 9. The germline V gene encodes CDR1 MDHEN and CDR2 SYDVKM. CDR3 coding DNA: TGTGCCAGCAGTCTAGGACAGGCCGGGGACACTGAAGCTTTCTTT. Translated, it gives CASSLGQAGDTEAFF.

Details on this clone: At one end the junction does not follow the germline gene, possibly because of a read error. V and J are TRBV7-9 and TRBJ2-7; 8 bases agree with TRBD1. Germline CDR1 reads SEHNR; CDR2 reads FQNEAQ (reference sequence). This CDR3 has 13 amino acids. The CDR3 region is CASSSVGLETGDF. The CDR3 bases are TGTGCCAGCAGCTCCGTGGGGCTGGAGACAGGGGACTTC.

The chain employs TRBV15 and TRBJ1-5, with D unresolved. Trimming pared 1 base from V and 4 bases from J, leaving 14 bases between. The CDR3 consists of 16 residues. CDR1 is LNHNV and CDR2 is YYDKDF in the germline V gene (reference sequence). The CDR3 sequence is CATSRGREALNQPQHF. Written as DNA, the CDR3 is TGTGCCACCAGCAGAGGCCGGGAAGCCCTTAATCAGCCCCAGCATTTT.

The chain has TRBV19 and TRBJ1-2, with D possibly being TRBD1 (5 bases). V lost 3 bases, J lost 3 bases, and 17 bases lay in between. The length of the CDR3 is 16 residues. Germline lookup yields CDR1 LNHDA and CDR2 SQIVND (reference sequence). Written as DNA, the CDR3 is TGTGCCAGTAGTATTCCAGGGCCGGACCTCTACTATGGCTACACCTTC. Translation gives CASSIPGPDLYYGYTF.

The chain is built from TRBV10-2 and TRBJ2-7; TRBD2 aligns across 8 bases. Germline values: CDR1 WSHSY, CDR2 SAAADI. The CDR3 is 14 amino acids. The junction had 10 bases not matched to a gene; V was cut back by 5 bases and J by 7 bases. Written as DNA, the CDR3 is TGCGCCAGCAGTCCGCCGGGAGGGCCACGGGAGCAGTACTTC. The encoded protein is CASSPPGGPREQYF.

The chain combines TRBV5-1 with TRBJ2-7; 10 bases are shared with TRBD2. This CDR3 contains 17 residues. V was pared by 0 bases and J by 2 bases, with 8 bases of the junction left unmatched. Germline V lookup: CDR1 SGHRS, CDR2 YFSETQ. The CDR3, as DNA: TGCGCCAGCAGCTTGGGTCCCCCTAGCGGGGGTACCTACGAGCAGTACTTC. Its translation is CASSLGPPSGGTYEQYF.

The rearrangement links TRBV6-5 to TRBJ1-4, with a weak D call TRBD1 (6 bases). The CDR3 consists of 14 residues. The germline V and J ends were trimmed by 5 bases and 7 bases, with 14 bases remaining between them. Germline CDR1 and CDR2: MNHEY and SVGAGI. CDR3 in amino acids: CASSRTLGGEKLFF. DNA of the CDR3: TGTGCCAGCAGTCGGACCCTAGGGGGTGAAAAACTGTTTTTT.

This sequence joins TRBV19 and TRBJ1-2; D perhaps matches TRBD1 (6 bases). The CDR3 consists of 16 residues. V was cut by 1 base and J by 0 bases, with 12 bases left in between. Germline V CDR1 and CDR2: LNHDA, SQIVND (reference sequence). The CDR3 spells CASSIGQGSANYGYTF. In DNA, the CDR3 is TGTGCCAGTAGTATAGGGCAGGGGAGCGCTAACTATGGCTACACCTTC.

The V gene is TRBV3-1 (or the pseudogene TRBV3-2), the J gene TRBJ2-3; TRBD2 aligns across 13 bases. The V and J ends lost 0 bases and 2 bases, in that order; junction bases with no gene match: 5. The CDR3 has 18 residues. CDR1 is LGHDT, CDR2 YNNKEL, per germline (reference sequence). The CDR3 DNA sequence: TGTGCCAGCAGCCAAGATAGGACTAGCGGGGGCTACACAGATACGCAGTATTTT. It translates to CASSQDRTSGGYTDTQYF.